This is a list of T cell receptor beta chains from one sample in a study of human T cells and chemical hapten exposure. MiXCR, run by TCRdb on the RACE reads, gives a single entry per CDR3 protein. The table has 45,000 to 60,000 distinct CDR3 sequences, roughly 9.9% seen once. Specimen: whole blood, collected in connection with sensitization to the hapten diphenylcyclopropenone (DPC). All receptors come from a woman in her thirties or forties with alopecia areata. Some clones in this sample may be carry-over from other donors' samples. Both conserved end residues are part of each CDR3. A D gene is named only where the DNA matches it firmly. Not all rows give a size; the values are once, few, many and, for expanded clones, a class.

D	size	V	J	DNA	CDR3
-	few	TRBV6-5	TRBJ1-5	TGTGCCAGCAGTTATGCAGGGTCAGGTCAGCCCCAGCATTTT	CASSYAGSGQPQHF
TRBD1	few	TRBV7-9	TRBJ2-5	TGTGCCAGCAGCTGGGACAGCGGACAAAGAATGCCGACCCAGTACTTC	CASSWDSGQRMPTQYF
-	few	TRBV7-2	TRBJ1-4	TGTGCCAGCAGCTTCCGATCAGGCGAAAAACTGTTTTTT	CASSFRSGEKLFF
-	-	TRBV11-3	TRBJ2-2	TGTGCCAGCAGCTTCGTAGACACCGGGGAGCTGTTTTTT	CASSFVDTGELFF
TRBD2	few	TRBV12-3/TRBV12-4	TRBJ2-1	TGTGCCAGCAGTACACTAGCGACTGAGCAGTTCTTC	CASSTLATEQFF
-	many	TRBV18	TRBJ2-3	TGTGCCAGCTCACCACTGAGCACAGATACGCAGTATTTT	CASSPLSTDTQYF
-	many	TRBV15	TRBJ2-2	TGTGCCACCAGCAGAGCTAGTGGGTCCCCCGGGGAGCTGTTTTTT	CATSRASGSPGELFF
-	few	TRBV11-2	TRBJ2-5	TGTGCCAGCAGCTTCTCGACACACCAAGAGACCCAGTACTTC	CASSFSTHQETQYF
TRBD1	many	TRBV6-6	TRBJ2-1	TGTGCCAGCAGTTACCGGGTCGGGACAGATTACAATGAGCAGTTCTTC	CASSYRVGTDYNEQFF
-	many	TRBV11-1	TRBJ2-7	TGTGCCAGCAGCTTGGGACTCATCTACGAGCAGTACTTC	CASSLGLIYEQYF
TRBD1	many	TRBV7-9	TRBJ2-5	TGTGCCAGCACAGTCACAGGGGGTTTAGAGACCCAGTACTTC	CASTVTGGLETQYF
TRBD1	many	TRBV7-9	TRBJ1-1	TGTGCCAGCAGCTCCAGGACAGGGGAAAACACTGAAGCTTTCTTT	CASSSRTGENTEAFF
-	-	TRBV5-1	TRBJ2-5	TGCGCCAGCAGGCCAAACCAAGAGACCCAGTACTTC	CASRPNQETQYF
-	many	TRBV4-1	TRBJ2-3	TGCGCCAGCAGCAGCCCCGGGGTTAGCACAGATACGCAGTATTTT	CASSSPGVSTDTQYF
TRBD2	-	TRBV7-9	TRBJ2-5	TGTGCCAGCAGCCTAACTAGCGGCGGCGGGACCCAGTACTTC	CASSLTSGGGTQYF
-	many	TRBV18	TRBJ1-1	TGTGCCAGCTCACCACCGGGAGTGAACACTGAAGCTTTCTTT	CASSPPGVNTEAFF
-	many	TRBV28	TRBJ2-2	TGTGCCAGCAGCCGAGAGTCGAACACCGGGGAGCTGTTTTTT	CASSRESNTGELFF
TRBD1	many	TRBV6-5	TRBJ1-5	TGTGCCAGCAGACGACAGGGTTCGCATTTT	CASRRQGSHF
TRBD1	few	TRBV7-9	TRBJ1-1	TGTGCCAGCAGCTTAGGGGGACAGGGAATGAACACTGAAGCTTTCTTT	CASSLGGQGMNTEAFF
-	-	TRBV2	TRBJ2-7	TGTGCCAGCAGTGATCGGACTCTCTCCCCCTCCTACGAGCAGTACTTC	CASSDRTLSPSYEQYF
-	-	TRBV23-1	TRBJ2-5	TGCGCCAGCAGTCCGTTTGGGAGAGTGGGGCAAGAGACCCAGTACTTC	CASSPFGRVGQETQYF
-	many	TRBV7-2	TRBJ2-3	TGTGCCAGCAGCTCAAGCGGGCAAATCACAGATACGCAGTATTTT	CASSSSGQITDTQYF
TRBD1	many	TRBV7-3	TRBJ1-1	TGTGCCAGCAGCTCGACAGGGGACGCTGAAGCTTTCTTT	CASSSTGDAEAFF
TRBD2	many	TRBV30	TRBJ2-3	TGTGCCTGGAGAATAACTAGCGGGGGGCCCGATCCCCCAGATACGCAGTATTTT	CAWRITSGGPDPPDTQYF
-	-	TRBV29-1	TRBJ2-5	TGCAGCGTGGGGCCGGGGGCCAGAAAAGAGACCCAGTACTTC	CSVGPGARKETQYF
-	many	TRBV6-1	TRBJ1-5	TGTGCCAGCAGTGTTGGACCTGATAGCAATCAGCCCCAGCATTTT	CASSVGPDSNQPQHF
TRBD2	-	TRBV12-3/TRBV12-4	TRBJ2-1	TGTGCCAGCAGCTTAACTGGCGGGGGGGCGACGGGTGAGCAGTTCTTC	CASSLTGGGATGEQFF
TRBD1	few	TRBV5-1	TRBJ1-4	TGCGCCAGCAGCGAGACCGGGACAGGGGCGTTTAAGGAAAAACTGTTTTTT	CASSETGTGAFKEKLFF
TRBD1	-	TRBV12-3/TRBV12-4	TRBJ1-3	TGTGCCAGCAGTTACAGAGGGGGCCTCTCTGGAAACACCATATATTTT	CASSYRGGLSGNTIYF
-	many	TRBV4-2	TRBJ1-5	TGTGCCAGCAGCCAAGATGCGGGGGAGACTAATCAGCCCCAGCATTTT	CASSQDAGETNQPQHF
-	many	TRBV10-3	TRBJ2-7	TGTGCCATCAGTACCGGCCAGGGTACCGAGCAGTACTTC	CAISTGQGTEQYF
-	many	TRBV2	TRBJ2-2	TGTGCCAGCAGTGAAGCGCTTCGGCGCAGGGGCTACACCGGGGAGCTGTTTTTT	CASSEALRRRGYTGELFF
TRBD1	few	TRBV7-3	TRBJ1-1	TGTGCCAGCAGCTTATTGGGGACAGGGAACACTGAAGCTTTCTTT	CASSLLGTGNTEAFF
-	few	TRBV30	TRBJ1-2	TGTGCCTGGACCCGCGACAGTAACTATGGCTACACCTTC	CAWTRDSNYGYTF
-	few	TRBV7-9	TRBJ2-2	TGTGCCAGCAGCTCGTTAGACAGGAACACCGGGGAGCTGTTTTTT	CASSSLDRNTGELFF
TRBD1	many	TRBV5-5	TRBJ1-2	TGTGCCAGCAGCCCGAGTGGACAGGGGATCTATGGCTACACCTTC	CASSPSGQGIYGYTF
-	-	TRBV6-1	TRBJ2-3	TGTGCCAGCAGTGAAGGGCGGGGACCCCCCCCGCCCTACGGTAGCACAGATACGCAGTATTTT	CASSEGRGPPPPYGSTDTQYF
-	-	TRBV2	TRBJ1-1	TGTGCCAGCAGTCCGGGACGGAAGAACACTGAAGCTTTCTTT	CASSPGRKNTEAFF
TRBD1	-	TRBV7-9	TRBJ2-1	TGTGCCAGCAGCGTCTCAGGGGGCAATGAGCAGTTCTTC	CASSVSGGNEQFF
-	many	TRBV6-5	TRBJ2-5	TGTGCCAGCAGTTACTCGAAGAAGGGTGGCGAGACCCAGTACTTC	CASSYSKKGGETQYF
TRBD2	-	TRBV3-1	TRBJ2-1	TGTGCCAGCAGACAAGCTAGCGGGGGGTACAATGAGCAGTTCTTC	CASRQASGGYNEQFF